The present T cell receptor (beta chain) was sequenced within a study of blood T cells in healthy people across ages. Then a second PCR, running roughly 7 to 11 cycles, was carried out with a sample-barcoded 5' primer and a J-beta primer mix. One entry per CDR3 protein results from TCRdb running MiXCR on the 5' RACE reads. The sample lists about 900,000 distinct CDR3 sequences; around 62% were seen once. Trimming left V 5 bases short and J 2 bases short, with 12 bases between. Germline V gives CDR1 ENHRY, CDR2 SYGVKD. The CDR3 is made up of 14 amino acids. V usage is TRBV10-3 and J usage is TRBJ1-2, with D perhaps matching TRBD1 (5 bases). This TCR was sampled from a man aged 25-45 years in good health. The sequencing input was blood. CDR3 bases: TGTGCCATCAGTAAGGGGCAGGGAAACTATGGCTACACCTTC. It encodes CAISKGQGNYGYTF.